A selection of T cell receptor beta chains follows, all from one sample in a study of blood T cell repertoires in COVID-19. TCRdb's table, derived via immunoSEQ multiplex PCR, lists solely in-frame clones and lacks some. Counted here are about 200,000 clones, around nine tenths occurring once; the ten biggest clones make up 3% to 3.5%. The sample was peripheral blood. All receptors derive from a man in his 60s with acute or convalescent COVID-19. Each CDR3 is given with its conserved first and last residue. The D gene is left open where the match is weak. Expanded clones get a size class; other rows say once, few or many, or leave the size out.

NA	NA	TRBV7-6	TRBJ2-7	CASSRRLGARDEQYF	TGTGCCAGCAGCCGCAGGCTAGGGGCCCGGGACGAGCAGTACTTC
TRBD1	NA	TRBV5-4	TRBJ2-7	CASSPGGRGPWYEQYF	TGTGCCAGCAGCCCCGGGGGCAGGGGGCCTTGGTACGAGCAGTACTTC
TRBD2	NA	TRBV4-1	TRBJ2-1	CASSPVSSGGAYNEQFF	TGCGCCAGCAGCCCGGTTTCTAGCGGGGGGGCGTACAATGAGCAGTTCTTC
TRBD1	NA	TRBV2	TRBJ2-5	CASSEGAGTQYF	TGTGCCAGCAGCGAGGGGGCCGGGACCCAGTACTTC
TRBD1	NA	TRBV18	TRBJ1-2	CASSPGQGAYGYTF	TGTGCCAGCTCACCTGGCCAGGGGGCCTATGGCTACACCTTC
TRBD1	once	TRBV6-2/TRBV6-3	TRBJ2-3	CASSSQGTDTQYF	TGTGCCAGCAGCTCACAGGGGACAGATACGCAGTATTTT
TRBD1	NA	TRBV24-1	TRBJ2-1	CITRDRGHGYNEQFF	TGTATAACCAGGGACAGGGGCCATGGCTACAATGAGCAGTTCTTC
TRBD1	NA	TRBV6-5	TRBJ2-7	CASSYSRGQGANEQYF	TGTGCCAGCAGTTACTCGAGGGGACAGGGGGCCAACGAGCAGTACTTC
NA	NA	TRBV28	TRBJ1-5	CASNLINRAQPQHF	TGTGCCAGCAACCTTATAAACAGGGCCCAGCCCCAGCATTTT
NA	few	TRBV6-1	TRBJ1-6	CASSASTAGGNSPLHF	TGTGCCAGCAGTGCCTCAACGGCGGGGGGTAATTCACCCCTCCACTTT
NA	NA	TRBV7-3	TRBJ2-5	CASSRGGGETQYF	TGTGCCAGCAGCCGCGGGGGCGGGGAGACCCAGTACTTC
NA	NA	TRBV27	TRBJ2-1	CASSPRQGVYNEQFF	TGTGCCAGCAGTCCCCGTCAGGGCGTATACAATGAGCAGTTCTTC
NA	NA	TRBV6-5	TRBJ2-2	CASSWHRDTRELFF	TGTGCCAGCAGTTGGCACCGGGACACCCGGGAGCTGTTTTTT
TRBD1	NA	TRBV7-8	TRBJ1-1	CASTQPNPGQTNTEAFF	TGTGCCAGCACCCAACCGAATCCGGGACAGACGAACACTGAAGCTTTCTTT
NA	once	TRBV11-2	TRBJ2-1	CASSQGNEQFF	TGTGCCAGTAGCCAGGGCAATGAGCAGTTCTTC
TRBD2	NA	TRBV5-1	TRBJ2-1	CASSLKGLAGLSSYNEQFF	TGCGCCAGCAGCTTGAAAGGACTAGCGGGCCTTAGCTCCTACAATGAGCAGTTCTTC
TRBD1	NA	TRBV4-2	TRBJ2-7	CASSQEGTGLYEQYF	TGTGCCAGCAGCCAAGAAGGGACAGGGCTGTACGAGCAGTACTTC
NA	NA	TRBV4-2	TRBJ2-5	CASSQEGQKSQETQYF	TGTGCCAGCAGCCAAGAAGGACAGAAAAGCCAAGAGACCCAGTACTTC
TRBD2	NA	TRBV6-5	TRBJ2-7	CASCIRPPGGEQYF	TGTGCCAGCTGTATACGGCCGCCGGGAGGCGAGCAGTACTTC
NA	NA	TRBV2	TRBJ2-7	CASSDLGGAWSSYEQYF	TGTGCCAGCAGTGATCTAGGGGGGGCCTGGAGCTCCTACGAGCAGTACTTC
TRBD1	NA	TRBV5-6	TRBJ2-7	CVSSLAGGQGFPYEQYF	TGTGTCAGCAGCTTGGCCGGCGGACAGGGATTTCCCTACGAGCAGTACTTC
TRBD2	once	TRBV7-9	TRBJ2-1	CASSLGLAPFF	TGTGCCAGCAGCCTTGGACTAGCGCCGTTCTTC
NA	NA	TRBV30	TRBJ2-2	CAWRLPLLTANTGELFF	TGTGCCTGGAGACTACCTCTTCTGACGGCAAACACCGGGGAGCTGTTTTTT
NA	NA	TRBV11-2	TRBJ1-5	CASSPGHRAANQPQHF	TGTGCCAGCAGCCCGGGACATCGGGCGGCCAATCAGCCCCAGCATTTT
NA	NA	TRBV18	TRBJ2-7	CASSRGGGASGEQYF	TGTGCCAGCTCCCGAGGGGGGGGTGCTAGCGGCGAGCAGTACTTC
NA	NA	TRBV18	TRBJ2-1	CASSPASSYNEQFF	TGTGCCAGCTCACCGGCTAGCTCCTACAATGAGCAGTTCTTC
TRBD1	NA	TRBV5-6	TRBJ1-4	CASSFDRGGEKLFF	TGTGCCAGCAGCTTCGACAGGGGAGGAGAAAAACTGTTTTTT
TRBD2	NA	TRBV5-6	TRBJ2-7	CASSLGLGASSYEQYF	TGTGCCAGCAGCCTAGGACTAGGGGCAAGCTCCTACGAGCAGTACTTC
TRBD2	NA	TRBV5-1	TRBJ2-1	CASSLAVAGNEQFF	TGCGCCAGCAGCTTGGCGGTAGCGGGCAATGAGCAGTTCTTC
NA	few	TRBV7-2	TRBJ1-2	CASSLAGAYGYTF	TGTGCCAGCAGCTTAGCGGGGGCCTATGGCTACACCTTC
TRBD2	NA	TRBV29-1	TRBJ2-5	CSVEVGSGGPEAQYF	TGCAGCGTTGAAGTTGGTAGCGGGGGGCCCGAGGCCCAGTACTTC
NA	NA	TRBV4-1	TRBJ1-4	CASSQTGNEKLFF	TGCGCCAGCAGCCAAACCGGGAATGAAAAACTGTTTTTT
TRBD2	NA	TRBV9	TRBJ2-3	CASSVLAGATDTQYF	TGTGCCAGCAGCGTACTAGCGGGGGCAACAGATACGCAGTATTTT
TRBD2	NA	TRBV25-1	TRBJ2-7	CASSKSGGRYEQYF	TGTGCCAGCAGTAAATCGGGGGGTCGCTACGAGCAGTACTTC
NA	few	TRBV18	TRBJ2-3	CASSPPSVDTQYF	TGTGCCAGCTCACCACCGAGCGTAGATACGCAGTATTTT
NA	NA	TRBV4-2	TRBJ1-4	CASNPTPGVTNEKLFF	TGTGCCAGCAACCCAACGCCGGGGGTTACTAATGAAAAACTGTTTTTT
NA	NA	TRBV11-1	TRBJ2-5	CASRSTREPLQETQYF	TGTGCCAGCAGATCAACCCGGGAACCCCTCCAAGAGACCCAGTACTTC
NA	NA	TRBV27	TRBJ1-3	CASSTGGSGNTIYF	TGTGCCAGCAGCACCGGGGGCTCTGGAAACACCATATATTTT
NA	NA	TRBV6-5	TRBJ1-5	CASSPDSIRNQPQHF	TGTGCCAGCAGCCCGGACAGTATCCGAAATCAGCCCCAGCATTTT
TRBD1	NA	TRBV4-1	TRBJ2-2	CASSQNRGTGELFF	TGCGCCAGCAGCCAAAACAGGGGCACCGGGGAGCTGTTTTTT
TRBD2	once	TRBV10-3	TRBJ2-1	CAISEGLAEQFF	TGTGCCATCAGCGAGGGACTAGCGGAGCAGTTCTTC
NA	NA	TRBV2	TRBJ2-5	CASSEDGALKETQYF	TGTGCCAGCAGTGAAGATGGGGCCCTTAAAGAGACCCAGTACTTC
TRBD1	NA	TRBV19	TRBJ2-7	CASSIDSRTGGRDEQYF	TGTGCCAGTAGTATAGATTCCCGGACAGGGGGCAGGGACGAGCAGTACTTC
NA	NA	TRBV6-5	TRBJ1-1	CASSPDWGPNTEAFF	TGTGCCAGCAGCCCGGATTGGGGGCCGAACACTGAAGCTTTCTTT
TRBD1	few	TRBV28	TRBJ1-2	CASREGAGNGYTF	TGTGCCAGCAGAGAGGGGGCAGGAAATGGCTACACCTTC
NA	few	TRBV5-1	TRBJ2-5	CASSDLGTQYF	TGCGCCAGCAGCGATCTAGGAACCCAGTACTTC
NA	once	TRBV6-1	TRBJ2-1	CASSEGPYNEQFF	TGTGCCAGCAGTGAAGGGCCCTACAATGAGCAGTTCTTC
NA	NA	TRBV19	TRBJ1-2	CASSRAGENYGYTF	TGTGCCAGTAGTAGGGCAGGGGAGAACTATGGCTACACCTTC
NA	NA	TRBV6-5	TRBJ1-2	CASKSQSQGNYGYTF	TGTGCCAGTAAATCCCAATCTCAGGGGAACTATGGCTACACCTTC
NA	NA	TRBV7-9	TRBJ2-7	CASSLAGAREQYF	TGTGCCAGCAGCTTAGCGGGGGCCCGCGAGCAGTACTTC
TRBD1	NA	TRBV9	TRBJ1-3	CASSVGTGLSGNTIYF	TGTGCCAGCAGCGTTGGGACAGGTCTCTCTGGAAACACCATATATTTT
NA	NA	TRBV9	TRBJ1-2	CASSPRTANYGYTF	TGTGCCAGCAGCCCCCGGACAGCTAACTATGGCTACACCTTC